These T cell receptor beta chains were read from a single sample in a study of T cell responses to AZD1222 COVID-19 vaccine. The table came from immunoSEQ multiplex PCR; TCRdb's copy has only in-frame clones and leaves some out. Among about 130,000 clones listed, 93% were seen once. This sample comprised peripheral blood, obtained on day 0 of AZD1222 vaccination. The receptors were sampled from an adult in good health. Each CDR3 is given with its conserved first and last residue. D genes are given only for firm matches. Clone size is given for some rows only: seen once, a few or many times, or a class if the clone is expanded.

TRBV4-1	TRBD1	-	TRBJ1-5	CASSAGTVNQPQHF	TGCGCCAGCAGCGCCGGGACAGTCAATCAGCCCCAGCATTTT
TRBV18	TRBD1	few	TRBJ1-2	CASSPSTGGRGYTF	TGTGCCAGCTCACCGTCGACAGGGGGCAGGGGCTACACCTTC
TRBV3-1/TRBV3-2	-	-	TRBJ1-3	CASSQAPAFSGNTIYF	TGTGCCAGCAGCCAAGCCCCAGCCTTCTCTGGAAACACCATATATTTT
TRBV6-5	TRBD1	-	TRBJ1-2	CASSTLDRNYGYTF	TGTGCCAGCAGCACCTTGGACAGGAACTATGGCTACACCTTC
TRBV6-5	-	-	TRBJ1-1	CASSTDLRGTEAFF	TGTGCCAGCAGTACCGACTTAAGGGGCACTGAAGCTTTCTTT
TRBV2	TRBD2	-	TRBJ2-2	CASSTTSGENTGELFF	TGTGCCAGCAGCACAACTAGCGGGGAGAACACCGGGGAGCTGTTTTTT
TRBV5-1	-	-	TRBJ1-2	CASSLVPQDTKFNGYGYTF	TGCGCCAGCAGCTTGGTGCCCCAGGACACAAAATTTAACGGCTATGGCTACACCTTC
TRBV10-3	TRBD2	once	TRBJ2-7	CATGDGLAGDEQYF	TGTGCCACCGGGGACGGACTAGCGGGAGACGAGCAGTACTTC
TRBV9	-	-	TRBJ1-3	CASSVVGHPKTIYF	TGTGCCAGCAGCGTAGTCGGTCATCCGAAGACCATATATTTT
TRBV4-2	-	-	TRBJ1-1	CASSQDQGSTEAFF	TGTGCCAGCAGCCAAGATCAGGGAAGCACTGAAGCTTTCTTT
TRBV27	-	-	TRBJ1-1	CASSHQGNTEAFF	TGTGCCAGCAGTCACCAGGGAAACACTGAAGCTTTCTTT
TRBV5-6	-	-	TRBJ2-2	CASSLSGSNTGELFF	TGTGCCAGCAGCTTGTCTGGGTCGAACACCGGGGAGCTGTTTTTT
TRBV6-5	TRBD1	few	TRBJ1-2	CASRTGNYGYTF	TGTGCCAGCAGGACAGGGAACTATGGCTACACCTTC
TRBV5-4	TRBD1	-	TRBJ1-2	CASSDGQGVIYGYTF	TGTGCCAGCAGCGATGGACAGGGGGTCATCTATGGCTACACCTTC
TRBV5-4	-	-	TRBJ2-7	CASSLLDEQYF	TGTGCCAGCAGCTTGCTCGACGAGCAGTACTTC
TRBV14	TRBD1	-	TRBJ1-2	CASRDSGGNGYTF	TGTGCCAGCAGAGATTCAGGGGGGAATGGCTACACCTTC
TRBV19	-	few	TRBJ2-7	CASIRSSAYEQYF	TGTGCCAGTATCAGGAGCAGTGCCTACGAGCAGTACTTC
TRBV7-9	-	-	TRBJ1-6	CASSLAGQERVGNSPLHF	TGTGCCAGCAGCTTAGCGGGGCAGGAACGCGTCGGTAATTCACCCCTCCACTTT
TRBV19	-	-	TRBJ1-5	CASSGADQPQHF	TGTGCCAGTAGTGGAGCGGATCAGCCCCAGCATTTT
TRBV29-1	-	once	TRBJ1-1	CSVVGFVTEAFF	TGCAGCGTTGTGGGGTTCGTAACTGAAGCTTTCTTT
TRBV6-5	-	-	TRBJ1-5	CASSYIGGDNQPQHF	TGTGCCAGCAGTTACATAGGGGGGGACAATCAGCCCCAGCATTTT
TRBV15	TRBD1	-	TRBJ1-5	CATSSHRGAGQPQHF	TGTGCCACCAGCTCGCACAGGGGGGCGGGTCAGCCCCAGCATTTT
TRBV11-2	-	-	TRBJ2-2	CASEATGELFF	TGTGCCAGCGAGGCCACCGGGGAGCTGTTTTTT
TRBV5-1	-	-	TRBJ2-1	CASSVDPHNEQFF	TGCGCCAGCAGCGTGGACCCTCACAATGAGCAGTTCTTC
TRBV5-1	TRBD1	-	TRBJ1-4	CASSLEDRVEEKLFF	TGCGCCAGCAGCTTGGAGGACAGGGTAGAAGAAAAACTGTTTTTT
TRBV5-1	-	-	TRBJ1-1	CASSLSPENTEAFF	TGCGCCAGCAGCTTGTCCCCCGAGAACACTGAAGCTTTCTTT
TRBV2	-	-	TRBJ2-7	CASSDASLGEQYF	TGTGCCAGCAGTGACGCCTCTCTGGGGGAGCAGTACTTC
TRBV6-1	-	-	TRBJ2-7	CASSEQNFSYEQYF	TGTGCCAGCAGTGAACAGAATTTCTCCTACGAGCAGTACTTC
TRBV7-8	-	-	TRBJ1-5	CASSTLGGNQPQHF	TGTGCCAGCAGCACCCTGGGGGGCAATCAGCCCCAGCATTTT
TRBV5-1	-	once	TRBJ1-6	CASSVSGPDNSPLHF	TGCGCCAGCAGCGTGTCCGGGCCTGATAATTCACCCCTCCACTTT
TRBV7-9	-	once	TRBJ1-6	CASSLDGMGSSPLHF	TGTGCCAGCAGCTTAGACGGAATGGGTAGTTCACCCCTCCACTTT
TRBV9	TRBD1	once	TRBJ2-2	CASSGGGPNTGELFF	TGTGCCAGCAGCGGAGGGGGCCCCAACACCGGGGAGCTGTTTTTT
TRBV5-6	TRBD1	-	TRBJ1-1	CASSAYRGRWGTEAFF	TGTGCCAGCAGCGCATACAGGGGGCGCTGGGGCACTGAAGCTTTCTTT
TRBV7-2	-	-	TRBJ2-1	CASSLKYSYNEQFF	TGTGCCAGCAGCCTTAAATATTCCTACAATGAGCAGTTCTTC
TRBV18	-	once	TRBJ1-6	CASSPTASNSPLHF	TGTGCCAGCTCACCAACAGCTTCAAATTCACCCCTCCACTTT
TRBV6-5	-	-	TRBJ1-2	CASSYSRMNYGYTF	TGTGCCAGCAGTTACTCTCGAATGAACTATGGCTACACCTTC
TRBV4-2	-	-	TRBJ1-2	CASSQESTYYGYTF	TGTGCCAGCAGCCAAGAGTCGACTTACTATGGCTACACCTTC
TRBV29-1	-	-	TRBJ2-1	CSGLHNEQFF	TGCAGCGGGTTACACAATGAGCAGTTCTTC
TRBV19	TRBD2	-	TRBJ2-5	CASSRQLAGQETQYF	TGTGCCAGTAGTAGACAACTAGCGGGACAAGAGACCCAGTACTTC
TRBV5-1	TRBD2	-	TRBJ2-5	CASSLRTSGPGETQYF	TGCGCCAGCAGCCTTCGGACTAGCGGGCCGGGGGAGACCCAGTACTTC
TRBV12-5	-	-	TRBJ1-1	CASGLVGSDTEAFF	TGTGCTAGTGGTTTGGTGGGGTCCGACACTGAAGCTTTCTTT
TRBV19	-	-	TRBJ1-3	CASTQRGFGNTIYF	TGTGCCAGTACCCAGAGGGGGTTTGGAAACACCATATATTTT